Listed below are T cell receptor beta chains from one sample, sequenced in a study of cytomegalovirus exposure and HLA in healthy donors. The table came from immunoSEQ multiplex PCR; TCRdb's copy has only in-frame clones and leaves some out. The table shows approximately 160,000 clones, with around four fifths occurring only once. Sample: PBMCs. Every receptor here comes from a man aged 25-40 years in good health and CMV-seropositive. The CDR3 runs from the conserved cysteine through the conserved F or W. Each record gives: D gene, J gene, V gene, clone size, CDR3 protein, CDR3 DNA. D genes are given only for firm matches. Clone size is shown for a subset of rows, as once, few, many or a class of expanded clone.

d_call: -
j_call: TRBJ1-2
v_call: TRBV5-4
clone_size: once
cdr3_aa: CASSLDGGWDYGYTF
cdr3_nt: TGTGCCAGCAGCTTGGACGGGGGGTGGGACTATGGCTACACCTTC

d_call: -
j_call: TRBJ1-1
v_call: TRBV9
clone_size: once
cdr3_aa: CASSVGQLNTEAFF
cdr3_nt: TGTGCCAGCAGCGTAGGACAGCTGAACACTGAAGCTTTCTTT

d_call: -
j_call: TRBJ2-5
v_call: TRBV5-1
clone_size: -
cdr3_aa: CASRRGRETQYF
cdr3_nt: TGCGCCAGCCGGCGGGGAAGGGAGACCCAGTACTTC

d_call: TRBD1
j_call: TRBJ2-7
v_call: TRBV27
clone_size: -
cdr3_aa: CASSKQGWYEQYF
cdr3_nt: TGTGCCAGCAGTAAACAGGGGTGGTACGAGCAGTACTTC

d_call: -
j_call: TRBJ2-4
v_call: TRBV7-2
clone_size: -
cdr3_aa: CASRPGGAKNIQYF
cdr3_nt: TGTGCCAGCCGACCCGGGGGAGCCAAAAACATTCAGTACTTC

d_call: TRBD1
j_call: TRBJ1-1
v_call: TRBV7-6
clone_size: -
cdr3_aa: CASSLNRGNWHTEAFF
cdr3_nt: TGTGCCAGCAGCCTCAACAGGGGGAACTGGCACACTGAAGCTTTCTTT

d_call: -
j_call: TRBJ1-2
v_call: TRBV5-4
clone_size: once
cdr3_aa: CASSLAGTGNYGYTF
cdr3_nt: TGTGCCAGCAGCTTGGCCGGAACAGGGAACTATGGCTACACCTTC

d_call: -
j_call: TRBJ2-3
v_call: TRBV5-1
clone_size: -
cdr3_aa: CASSLQRTSTDTQYF
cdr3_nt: TGCGCCAGCAGCTTGCAACGAACTAGCACAGATACGCAGTATTTT

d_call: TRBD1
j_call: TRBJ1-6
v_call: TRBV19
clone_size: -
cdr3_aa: CASSVGQKNSPLHF
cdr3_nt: TGTGCCAGTAGTGTGGGACAGAAAAATTCACCCCTCCACTTT

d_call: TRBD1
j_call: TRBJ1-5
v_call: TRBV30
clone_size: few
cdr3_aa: CAWADRVGQPQHF
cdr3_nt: TGTGCCTGGGCCGACAGGGTAGGGCAGCCCCAGCATTTT

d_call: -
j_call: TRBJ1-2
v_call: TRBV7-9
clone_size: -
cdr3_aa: CARDSLIRADYGYTF
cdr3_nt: TGTGCCAGGGACAGTTTAATACGGGCGGATTATGGCTACACCTTC

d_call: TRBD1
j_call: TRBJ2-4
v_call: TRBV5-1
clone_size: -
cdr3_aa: CASSPVRPDRGRGDIQYF
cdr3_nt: TGCGCCAGCAGCCCAGTCCGGCCCGACAGGGGGCGGGGAGACATTCAGTACTTC

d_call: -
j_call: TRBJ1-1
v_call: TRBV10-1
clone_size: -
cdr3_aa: CASSWGGNTEAFF
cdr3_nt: TGCGCCAGCAGTTGGGGGGGGAACACTGAAGCTTTCTTT

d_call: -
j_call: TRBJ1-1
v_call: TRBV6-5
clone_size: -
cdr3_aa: CASSYQGTPEAFF
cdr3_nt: TGTGCCAGCAGTTACCAGGGGACCCCTGAAGCTTTCTTT

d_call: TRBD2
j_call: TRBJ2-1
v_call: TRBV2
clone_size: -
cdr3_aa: CASSGGLAGGEQFF
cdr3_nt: TGTGCCAGCAGTGGGGGACTAGCGGGGGGTGAGCAGTTCTTC

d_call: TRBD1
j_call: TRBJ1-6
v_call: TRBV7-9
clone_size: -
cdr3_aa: CASRGAGGASPLHF
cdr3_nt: TGTGCCAGCCGCGGGGCAGGGGGCGCTTCACCCCTCCACTTT

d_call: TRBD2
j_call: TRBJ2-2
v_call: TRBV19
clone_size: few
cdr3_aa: CASSIVGMGLAGGTGELFF
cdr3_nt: TGTGCCAGTAGTATAGTAGGGATGGGGCTAGCGGGGGGCACCGGGGAGCTGTTTTTT

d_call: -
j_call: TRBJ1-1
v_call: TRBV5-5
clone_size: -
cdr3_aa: CASSGRPIREGHTEAFF
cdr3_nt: TGTGCCAGCAGCGGGAGACCAATCAGGGAGGGGCACACTGAAGCTTTCTTT

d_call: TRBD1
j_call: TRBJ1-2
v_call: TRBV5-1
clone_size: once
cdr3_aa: CASSSLPTGGTYGYTF
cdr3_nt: TGCGCCAGCAGCTCCCTCCCGACAGGGGGAACATATGGCTACACCTTC

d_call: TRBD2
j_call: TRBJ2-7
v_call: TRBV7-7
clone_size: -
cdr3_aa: CARGPGGGYEQYF
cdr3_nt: TGTGCTAGAGGTCCGGGGGGAGGCTACGAGCAGTACTTC

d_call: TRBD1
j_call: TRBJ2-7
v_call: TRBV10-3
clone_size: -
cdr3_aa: CAIREAGQGYEQYF
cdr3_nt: TGTGCCATCCGAGAGGCGGGACAGGGATACGAGCAGTACTTC

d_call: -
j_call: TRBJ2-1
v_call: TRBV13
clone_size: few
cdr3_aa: CASSPQRYNEQFF
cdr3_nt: TGTGCCAGCAGCCCCCAGCGCTACAATGAGCAGTTCTTC

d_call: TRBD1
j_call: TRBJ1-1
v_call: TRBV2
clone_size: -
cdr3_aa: CASSGDSLNTEAFF
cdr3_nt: TGTGCCAGCAGCGGGGACAGCCTGAACACTGAAGCTTTCTTT

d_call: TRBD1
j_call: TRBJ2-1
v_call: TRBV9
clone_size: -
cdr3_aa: CASSVRGLAYNEQFF
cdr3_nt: TGTGCCAGCAGCGTCAGGGGGCTGGCCTACAATGAGCAGTTCTTC

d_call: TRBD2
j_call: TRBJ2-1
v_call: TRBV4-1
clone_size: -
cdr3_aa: CASSQAGLAGHDEQFF
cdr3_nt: TGCGCCAGCAGCCAAGCAGGCCTAGCGGGGCACGATGAGCAGTTCTTC

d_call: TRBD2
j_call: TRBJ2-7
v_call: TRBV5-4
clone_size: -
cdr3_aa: CASSLAGGDEQYF
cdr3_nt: TGTGCCAGCAGCTTGGCGGGGGGGGACGAGCAGTACTTC

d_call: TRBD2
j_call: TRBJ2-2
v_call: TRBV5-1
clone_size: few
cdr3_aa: CASSLADTGELFF
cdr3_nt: TGCGCCAGCAGCCTAGCGGACACCGGGGAGCTGTTTTTT

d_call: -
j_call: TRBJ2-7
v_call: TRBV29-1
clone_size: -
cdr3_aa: CSYRQAYEQYF
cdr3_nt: TGCAGTTATCGACAGGCCTACGAGCAGTACTTC

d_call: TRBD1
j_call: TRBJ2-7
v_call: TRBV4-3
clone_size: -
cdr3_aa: CASSQVAGQGNEQYF
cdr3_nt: TGCGCCAGCAGCCAGGTAGCAGGACAGGGTAACGAGCAGTACTTC

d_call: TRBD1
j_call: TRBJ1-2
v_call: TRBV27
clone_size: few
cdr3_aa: CASSPRDSYGYTF
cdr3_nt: TGTGCCAGCAGTCCCCGGGACAGCTATGGCTACACCTTC

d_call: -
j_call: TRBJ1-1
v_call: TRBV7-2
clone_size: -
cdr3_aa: CASSTAMNTEAFF
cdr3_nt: TGTGCCAGCAGCACAGCTATGAACACTGAAGCTTTCTTT

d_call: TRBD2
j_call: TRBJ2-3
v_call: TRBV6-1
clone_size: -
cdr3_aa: CASSATSGGGATDTQYF
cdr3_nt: TGTGCCAGCAGTGCGACTAGCGGGGGTGGGGCCACAGATACGCAGTATTTT

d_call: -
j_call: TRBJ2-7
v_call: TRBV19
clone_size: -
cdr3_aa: CASHYEQYF
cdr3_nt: TGTGCCAGCCACTACGAGCAGTACTTC

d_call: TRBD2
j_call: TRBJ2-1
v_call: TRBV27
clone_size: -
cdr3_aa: CASSLTSGGNEQFF
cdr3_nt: TGTGCCAGCAGTTTAACTAGCGGGGGGAATGAGCAGTTCTTC

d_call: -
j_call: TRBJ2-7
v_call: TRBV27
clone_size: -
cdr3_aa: CASSLNPLPVFYEQYF
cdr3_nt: TGTGCCAGCAGTTTAAATCCTCTACCGGTATTCTACGAGCAGTACTTC

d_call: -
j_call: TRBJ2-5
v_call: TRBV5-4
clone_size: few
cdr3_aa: CASSADLMGETQYF
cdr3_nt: TGTGCCAGCAGCGCGGACTTAATGGGGGAGACCCAGTACTTC

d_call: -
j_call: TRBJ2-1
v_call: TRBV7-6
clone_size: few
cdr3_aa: CASSFGGHNEQFF
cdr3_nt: TGTGCCAGCAGCTTTGGTGGGCACAATGAGCAGTTCTTC

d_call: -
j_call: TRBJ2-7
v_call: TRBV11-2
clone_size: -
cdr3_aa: CASLRPIGRNEQYF
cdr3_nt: TGTGCCAGCCTCCGCCCTATAGGGAGAAACGAGCAGTACTTC

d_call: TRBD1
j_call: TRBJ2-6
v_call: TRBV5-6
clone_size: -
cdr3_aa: CASSWGTGLSGANVLTF
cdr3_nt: TGTGCCAGCAGCTGGGGGACAGGCCTCTCTGGGGCCAACGTCCTGACTTTC

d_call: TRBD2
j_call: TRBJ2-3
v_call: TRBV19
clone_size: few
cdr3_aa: CASSMMASGGADTQYF
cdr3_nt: TGTGCCAGTAGTATGATGGCTAGCGGGGGGGCAGATACGCAGTATTTT

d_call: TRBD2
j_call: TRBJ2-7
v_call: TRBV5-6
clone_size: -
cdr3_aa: CASSLGLAGATYEQYF
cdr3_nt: TGTGCCAGCAGCTTGGGACTAGCGGGGGCCACCTACGAGCAGTACTTC

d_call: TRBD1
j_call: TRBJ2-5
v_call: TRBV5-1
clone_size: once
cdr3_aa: CASSPEQTGGVETQYF
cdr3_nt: TGCGCCAGCAGCCCGGAACAGACAGGGGGGGTAGAGACCCAGTACTTC

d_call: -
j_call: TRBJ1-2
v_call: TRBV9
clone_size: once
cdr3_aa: CASSPKPSTGPYGYTF
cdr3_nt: TGTGCCAGCAGCCCCAAACCGTCGACAGGCCCCTATGGCTACACCTTC

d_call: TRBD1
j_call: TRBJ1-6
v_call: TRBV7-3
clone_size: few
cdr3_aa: CASAEGQGSRALHF
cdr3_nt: TGTGCCAGCGCCGAGGGACAGGGGTCTCGAGCCCTCCACTTT

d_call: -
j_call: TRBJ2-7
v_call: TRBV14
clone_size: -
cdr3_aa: CASSPLGSLDYEQYF
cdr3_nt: TGTGCCAGCAGCCCCCTGGGCAGTTTAGACTACGAGCAGTACTTC

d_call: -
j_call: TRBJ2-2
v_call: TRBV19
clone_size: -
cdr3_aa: CASKTRPGGTGELFF
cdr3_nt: TGTGCCAGTAAGACGAGGCCCGGAGGCACCGGGGAGCTGTTTTTT

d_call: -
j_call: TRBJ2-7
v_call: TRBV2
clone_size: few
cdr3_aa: CASSSSYEQYF
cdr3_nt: TGTGCCAGCAGCTCCTCCTACGAGCAGTACTTC

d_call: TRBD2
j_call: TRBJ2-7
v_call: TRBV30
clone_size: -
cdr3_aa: CAWFPDGGAYEQYF
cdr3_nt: TGTGCCTGGTTCCCTGACGGGGGGGCCTACGAGCAGTACTTC

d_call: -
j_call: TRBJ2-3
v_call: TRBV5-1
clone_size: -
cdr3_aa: CASSSQATDTQYF
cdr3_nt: TGCGCCAGCAGCTCTCAAGCCACAGATACGCAGTATTTT

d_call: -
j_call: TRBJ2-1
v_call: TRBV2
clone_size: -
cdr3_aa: CASSSTGFEQFF
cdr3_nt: TGTGCCAGCAGCTCCACAGGGTTTGAGCAGTTCTTC

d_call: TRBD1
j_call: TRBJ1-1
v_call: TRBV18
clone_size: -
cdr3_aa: CASSPAGTGNTEAFF
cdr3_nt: TGTGCCAGCTCCCCGGCCGGGACAGGGAACACTGAAGCTTTCTTT